This is a list of T cell receptor beta chains from one sample in a study of cytotoxic CD8 clonotypes in ibrutinib-treated CLL. Produced via immunoSEQ multiplex PCR; TCRdb's table is partial and in-frame only. The table records approximately 160,000 clones, roughly 88% of them present only once. This specimen consisted of PBMCs, obtained at disease progression, from a patient treated with ibrutinib. Receptors were obtained from a human donor with chronic lymphocytic leukemia. Both conserved end residues are part of each CDR3. Fields, in order: V gene, J gene, D gene, clone size, CDR3 DNA, CDR3 protein. The D gene is left open where the match is weak. Clone size is stated in some rows and not others, as once, few, many or a class when expanded.

V gene: TRBV7-6
J gene: TRBJ2-1
D gene: .
clone size: .
CDR3 DNA: TGTGCCAGCAGCTTAGCACTCGTTTTGGGGGGCGCGGGCAATGAGCAGTTCTTC
CDR3 protein: CASSLALVLGGAGNEQFF

V gene: TRBV9
J gene: TRBJ1-1
D gene: .
clone size: .
CDR3 DNA: TGTGCCAGCAGCGTAGTGGCGAGGAACACTGAAGCTTTCTTT
CDR3 protein: CASSVVARNTEAFF

V gene: TRBV6-5
J gene: TRBJ2-3
D gene: .
clone size: .
CDR3 DNA: TGTGCCAGCAGCCCCGCTGAGCGGATCACAGATACGCAGTATTTT
CDR3 protein: CASSPAERITDTQYF

V gene: TRBV5-1
J gene: TRBJ1-2
D gene: TRBD1
clone size: .
CDR3 DNA: TGCGCCAGCAGCGTTAATGCGGGACAGGGGAATTATGGCTACACCTTC
CDR3 protein: CASSVNAGQGNYGYTF

V gene: TRBV5-6
J gene: TRBJ1-3
D gene: .
clone size: .
CDR3 DNA: TGTGCCAGCAGCCCTCCGGGACTAAGGGGTGGAAACACCATATATTTT
CDR3 protein: CASSPPGLRGGNTIYF

V gene: TRBV5-6
J gene: TRBJ2-3
D gene: TRBD2
clone size: .
CDR3 DNA: TGTGCCAGCAGCTATCCTAGCGGCTACACAGATACGCAGTATTTT
CDR3 protein: CASSYPSGYTDTQYF

V gene: TRBV2
J gene: TRBJ2-4
D gene: TRBD1
clone size: .
CDR3 DNA: TGTGCCAGCAGGGGGACAGGGGCGAGAGCCAAAAACATTCAGTACTTC
CDR3 protein: CASRGTGARAKNIQYF

V gene: TRBV27
J gene: TRBJ1-4
D gene: .
clone size: .
CDR3 DNA: TGTGCCAGCTCTACCCGCCGGGACCCCTATGAAAAACTGTTTTTT
CDR3 protein: CASSTRRDPYEKLFF

V gene: TRBV4-3
J gene: TRBJ2-1
D gene: .
clone size: .
CDR3 DNA: TGCGCCAGCAGCCAAGGTTTCTCGGGTGAGCAGTTCTTC
CDR3 protein: CASSQGFSGEQFF

V gene: TRBV19
J gene: TRBJ1-3
D gene: TRBD1
clone size: .
CDR3 DNA: TGTGCCAGTAGTATAGATCTAGGAGGGGGCCTAAGAAACACCATATATTTT
CDR3 protein: CASSIDLGGGLRNTIYF

V gene: TRBV19
J gene: TRBJ2-2
D gene: TRBD2
clone size: once
CDR3 DNA: TGTGCCAGTAGCCCGGGACTAATTTTCGTTGGCACCGGGGAGCTGTTTTTT
CDR3 protein: CASSPGLIFVGTGELFF

V gene: TRBV19
J gene: TRBJ1-1
D gene: .
clone size: .
CDR3 DNA: TGTGCCAGTAGTATCGGAGCTTCCTATGAAGCTTTCTTT
CDR3 protein: CASSIGASYEAFF

V gene: TRBV18
J gene: TRBJ2-1
D gene: TRBD2
clone size: once
CDR3 DNA: TGTGCCAGCTCACCTCGGACTAGCGGCGACTACAATGAGCAGTTCTTC
CDR3 protein: CASSPRTSGDYNEQFF

V gene: TRBV10-1
J gene: TRBJ2-7
D gene: TRBD1
clone size: .
CDR3 DNA: TGCGCCAGCAGTCCGGGACAGCCCTCCTACGAGCAGTACTTC
CDR3 protein: CASSPGQPSYEQYF

V gene: TRBV29-1
J gene: TRBJ2-3
D gene: TRBD2
clone size: .
CDR3 DNA: TGCAGCGTTGCGTCCGGGCGGGAGGGCCCCGATACGCAGTATTTT
CDR3 protein: CSVASGREGPDTQYF

V gene: TRBV27
J gene: TRBJ1-5
D gene: .
clone size: few
CDR3 DNA: TGTGCCAGCAGTCCTGGGAGGGATCAGCCCCAGCATTTT
CDR3 protein: CASSPGRDQPQHF

V gene: TRBV5-1
J gene: TRBJ2-7
D gene: TRBD2
clone size: .
CDR3 DNA: TGCGCCAGCAGCCCCCTCAGCGGGACTAACGAGCAGTACTTC
CDR3 protein: CASSPLSGTNEQYF

V gene: TRBV19
J gene: TRBJ1-1
D gene: .
clone size: .
CDR3 DNA: TGTGCCAGTAGCTCTCCGCCAAGGGGGGGTCTAAGCACTGAAGCTTTCTTT
CDR3 protein: CASSSPPRGGLSTEAFF

V gene: TRBV30
J gene: TRBJ1-1
D gene: TRBD1
clone size: .
CDR3 DNA: TGTGCCTGGGCAGGGGGCGCGAACACTGAAGCTTTCTTT
CDR3 protein: CAWAGGANTEAFF

V gene: TRBV27
J gene: TRBJ2-3
D gene: TRBD2
clone size: .
CDR3 DNA: TGTGCCAGCACCCTAGCGGGCACAGATACGCAGTATTTT
CDR3 protein: CASTLAGTDTQYF

V gene: TRBV7-6
J gene: TRBJ2-2
D gene: TRBD1
clone size: .
CDR3 DNA: TGTGCCAGCAGCCCGTCTCCGGGACAGGTTAACACCGGGGAGCTGTTTTTT
CDR3 protein: CASSPSPGQVNTGELFF

V gene: TRBV30
J gene: TRBJ2-7
D gene: TRBD2
clone size: .
CDR3 DNA: TGTGCCTGGAGTCTAACTCTCGGGGGGGGAGGCGACGAGCAGTACTTC
CDR3 protein: CAWSLTLGGGGDEQYF

V gene: TRBV7-2
J gene: TRBJ2-2
D gene: .
clone size: .
CDR3 DNA: TGTGCCAGCAGCTTAGACCGGCGGGCGCGACTCGAGGGGACCGGGGAGCTGTTTTTT
CDR3 protein: CASSLDRRARLEGTGELFF

V gene: TRBV11-2
J gene: TRBJ2-1
D gene: TRBD1
clone size: .
CDR3 DNA: TGTGCCAGCAGCTTCCAGGACAGGGGCCTCTACAATGAGCAGTTCTTC
CDR3 protein: CASSFQDRGLYNEQFF

V gene: TRBV5-1
J gene: TRBJ2-1
D gene: .
clone size: .
CDR3 DNA: TGCGCCAGCAGCTTGGTTCTGGCATCCCTTTACAATGAGCAGTTCTTC
CDR3 protein: CASSLVLASLYNEQFF

V gene: TRBV5-4
J gene: TRBJ1-4
D gene: TRBD1
clone size: .
CDR3 DNA: TGTGCCAGCAGCTTGGCCGACAGGGGACATGAAAAACTGTTTTTT
CDR3 protein: CASSLADRGHEKLFF

V gene: TRBV25-1
J gene: TRBJ1-1
D gene: .
clone size: .
CDR3 DNA: TGTGCCAGCAGTAGCCTGGGCACTGAAGCTTTCTTT
CDR3 protein: CASSSLGTEAFF

V gene: TRBV11-2
J gene: TRBJ2-7
D gene: .
clone size: .
CDR3 DNA: TGTGCCAGCAGCTCAGATCCCAGGGCGAACTACGAGCAGTACTTC
CDR3 protein: CASSSDPRANYEQYF

V gene: TRBV12-5
J gene: TRBJ2-1
D gene: .
clone size: .
CDR3 DNA: TGTGCTAGTGGTTTGGTATTGGGGGGAGAGCAGTTCTTC
CDR3 protein: CASGLVLGGEQFF

V gene: TRBV7-6
J gene: TRBJ2-5
D gene: TRBD2
clone size: .
CDR3 DNA: TGTGCCAGCAGCTTATCCCGACTAGCGGGAGTACGGGAGACCCAGTACTTC
CDR3 protein: CASSLSRLAGVRETQYF

V gene: TRBV7-6
J gene: TRBJ1-3
D gene: .
clone size: .
CDR3 DNA: TGTGCCAGCAGCTTAGCATCAGGGGTTGGAAACACCATATATTTT
CDR3 protein: CASSLASGVGNTIYF

V gene: TRBV27
J gene: TRBJ2-1
D gene: TRBD1
clone size: .
CDR3 DNA: TGTGCCAGCAGTTTATATGGGACAGAAGCCTACAATGAGCAGTTCTTC
CDR3 protein: CASSLYGTEAYNEQFF

V gene: TRBV4-3
J gene: TRBJ2-2
D gene: .
clone size: .
CDR3 DNA: TGCGCCAGCAGCCAACTAGTGGCTAGCTCAGTCGGGGAGCTGTTTTTT
CDR3 protein: CASSQLVASSVGELFF

V gene: TRBV9
J gene: TRBJ1-5
D gene: .
clone size: .
CDR3 DNA: TGTGCCAGCAGCGAAACAGCTTATAGCAATCAGCCCCAGCATTTT
CDR3 protein: CASSETAYSNQPQHF

V gene: TRBV15
J gene: TRBJ1-5
D gene: TRBD1
clone size: .
CDR3 DNA: TGTGCCACCAGCGGGGGGACAGGATACAATCAGCCCCAGCATTTT
CDR3 protein: CATSGGTGYNQPQHF

V gene: TRBV7-9
J gene: TRBJ1-5
D gene: TRBD1
clone size: once
CDR3 DNA: TGTGCCAGCAGCCGACGACAGGGGGATAATCAGCCCCAGCATTTT
CDR3 protein: CASSRRQGDNQPQHF

V gene: TRBV4-2
J gene: TRBJ2-1
D gene: .
clone size: .
CDR3 DNA: TGTGCCAGCAGCCCGCTCCCCCAGAACAATGAGCAGTTCTTC
CDR3 protein: CASSPLPQNNEQFF

V gene: TRBV19
J gene: TRBJ2-5
D gene: TRBD2
clone size: .
CDR3 DNA: TGTGCCAGTAGTATTTCGGGGCTAGCGGAGTGGGTACAAGAGACCCAGTACTTC
CDR3 protein: CASSISGLAEWVQETQYF

V gene: TRBV28
J gene: TRBJ2-6
D gene: .
clone size: .
CDR3 DNA: TGTGCCAGCAGTTTATCGAGGGGGACTGGGGCCAACGTCCTGACTTTC
CDR3 protein: CASSLSRGTGANVLTF

V gene: TRBV29-1
J gene: TRBJ2-7
D gene: TRBD2
clone size: .
CDR3 DNA: TGCAGCGTTGCCAGCGGGAGTACGTACGAGCAGTACTTC
CDR3 protein: CSVASGSTYEQYF

V gene: TRBV6-5
J gene: TRBJ2-1
D gene: TRBD1
clone size: .
CDR3 DNA: TGTGCCAGCAGTTACTCATCGACAGGGAACAATGAGCAGTTCTTC
CDR3 protein: CASSYSSTGNNEQFF

V gene: TRBV7-2
J gene: TRBJ2-7
D gene: TRBD2
clone size: once
CDR3 DNA: TGTGCCAGCAGCGCTTCAAGCACTAGCGGGAGTAACTACGAGCAGTACTTC
CDR3 protein: CASSASSTSGSNYEQYF

V gene: TRBV6-5
J gene: TRBJ1-2
D gene: .
clone size: .
CDR3 DNA: TGTGCCAGCAGCGGGCGAGATTGGATGCGATCCTTC
CDR3 protein: CASSGRDWMRSF

V gene: TRBV27
J gene: TRBJ2-2
D gene: TRBD1
clone size: .
CDR3 DNA: TGTGCCAGCAGTTTCCGGAGAAGACAGGGGGCTGACACCGGGGAGCTGTTTTTT
CDR3 protein: CASSFRRRQGADTGELFF

V gene: TRBV5-1
J gene: TRBJ1-2
D gene: .
clone size: once
CDR3 DNA: TGCGCCAGCAGCCCACAGGACTATGGCTACACCTTC
CDR3 protein: CASSPQDYGYTF

V gene: TRBV5-6
J gene: TRBJ2-1
D gene: TRBD1
clone size: .
CDR3 DNA: TGTGCCAGCAGCTTGGCAGGGGGCGCCGACAATGAGCAGTTCTTC
CDR3 protein: CASSLAGGADNEQFF

V gene: TRBV6-1
J gene: TRBJ2-5
D gene: TRBD2
clone size: .
CDR3 DNA: TGTGCCAGTGGGCTAGCGGGAGGAGAGACCCAGTACTTC
CDR3 protein: CASGLAGGETQYF

V gene: TRBV9
J gene: TRBJ1-2
D gene: TRBD1
clone size: .
CDR3 DNA: TGTGCCAGCAGCGCGGGACAGGGGGGCTATGGCTACACCTTC
CDR3 protein: CASSAGQGGYGYTF